The clone carrying this T cell receptor beta chain occurred a few times. The antigen remains unidentified. The data stem from a study of OX40 agonist ivuxolimab in advanced cancers. TCRdb's table, derived via immunoSEQ multiplex PCR, lists solely in-frame clones and lacks some. The repertoire has just under 100,000 clones, approximately 94% of them found once; the top ten carry about 0.18%. General observations from the study: Low normalized T-cell clonal expansion was also seen in some nonresponders.

The CDR3 sequence is 12 residues long. Germline V gene data show CDR1 as GTSNPN and CDR2 as SVGIG (reference sequence). V gave up 0 bases and J gave up 4 bases, with 6 bases separating them. The origin of this receptor is an adult with an advanced solid tumor such as melanoma, head and neck, liver or kidney cancer. V gene TRBV30 combines with J gene TRBJ1-1; no clear D gene. The sequences come from CD4+ or CD8+ T cells sorted from blood, collected in a trial of the OX40 agonist ivuxolimab. The CDR3 protein is CAWSVVGTEAFF. CDR3 bases: TGTGCCTGGAGTGTGGTGGGCACTGAAGCTTTCTTT.